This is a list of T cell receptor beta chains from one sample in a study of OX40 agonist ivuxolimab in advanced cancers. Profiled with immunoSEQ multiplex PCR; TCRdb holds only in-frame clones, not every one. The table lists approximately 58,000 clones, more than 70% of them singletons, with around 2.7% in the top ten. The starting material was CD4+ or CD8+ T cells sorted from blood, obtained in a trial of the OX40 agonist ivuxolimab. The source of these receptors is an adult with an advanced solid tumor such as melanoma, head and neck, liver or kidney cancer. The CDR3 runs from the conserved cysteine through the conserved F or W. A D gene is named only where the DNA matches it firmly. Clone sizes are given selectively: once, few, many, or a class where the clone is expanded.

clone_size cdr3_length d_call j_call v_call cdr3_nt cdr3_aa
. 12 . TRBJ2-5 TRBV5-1 TGCGCCAGCAGCTCCCCCCAAGAGACCCAGTACTTC CASSSPQETQYF
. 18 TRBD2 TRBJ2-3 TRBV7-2 TGTGCCAGCAGCTTAAGCCTACGGCGGGGGGGGAGCACAGATACGCAGTATTTT CASSLSLRRGGSTDTQYF
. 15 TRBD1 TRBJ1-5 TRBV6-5 TGTGCCAGCAGGGGGCCAGGGGGGTTCGTGCAGCCCCAGCATTTT CASRGPGGFVQPQHF
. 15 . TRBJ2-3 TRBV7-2 TGTGCCAGCTCCGAGGGGGCGGGGCCCACAGATACGCAGTATTTT CASSEGAGPTDTQYF
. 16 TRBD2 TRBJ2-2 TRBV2 TGTGCCAGCAGGGGGGGAGCGGGGACTAACACCGGGGAGCTGTTTTTT CASRGGAGTNTGELFF
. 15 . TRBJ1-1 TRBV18 TGTGCCAGCTCACCATTACAGGGTTTGAACACTGAAGCTTTCTTT CASSPLQGLNTEAFF
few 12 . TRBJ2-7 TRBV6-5 TGTGCCAGCAGACCCCCCGGCTACGAGCAGTACTTC CASRPPGYEQYF
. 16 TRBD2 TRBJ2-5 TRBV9 TGTGCCAGCAGCGTAGGTGCTAGCGGGGGTCAAGAGACCCAGTACTTC CASSVGASGGQETQYF
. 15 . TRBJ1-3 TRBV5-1 TGCGCCAGCAGCTTGGAGGGCAGCACTGGAAACACCATATATTTT CASSLEGSTGNTIYF
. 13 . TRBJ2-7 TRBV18 TGTGCCAGCTCACCGGCGGCCGCCTACGAGCAGTACTTC CASSPAAAYEQYF
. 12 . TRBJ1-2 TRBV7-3 TGTGCCAGCAGCTTACGGGGGTATGGCTACACCTTC CASSLRGYGYTF
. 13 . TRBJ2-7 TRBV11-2 TGTGCCAGCAGCTTAGATTTAGACACCGAGCAGTACTTC CASSLDLDTEQYF
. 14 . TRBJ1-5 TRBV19 TGTGCCAGTAGTATAACTTATAGCAATCAGCCCCAGCATTTT CASSITYSNQPQHF
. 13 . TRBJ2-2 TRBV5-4 TGTGCCAGCAGCATGAAAAGCACCGGGGAGCTGTTTTTT CASSMKSTGELFF
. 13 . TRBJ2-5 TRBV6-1 TGTGCCACCGATTACAGGCGTCAAGAGACCCAGTACTTC CATDYRRQETQYF